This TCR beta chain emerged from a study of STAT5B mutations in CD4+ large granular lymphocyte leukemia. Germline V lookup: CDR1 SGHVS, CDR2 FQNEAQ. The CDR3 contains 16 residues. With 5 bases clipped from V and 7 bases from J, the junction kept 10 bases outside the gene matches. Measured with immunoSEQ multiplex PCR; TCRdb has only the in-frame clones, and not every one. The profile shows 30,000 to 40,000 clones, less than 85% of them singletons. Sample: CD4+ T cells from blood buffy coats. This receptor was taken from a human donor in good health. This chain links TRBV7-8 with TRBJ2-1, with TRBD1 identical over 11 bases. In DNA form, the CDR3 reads TGTGCCAGCAGCAAACCCCCGGGACAGGGGGTGAATGAGCAGTTCTTC. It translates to CASSKPPGQGVNEQFF.